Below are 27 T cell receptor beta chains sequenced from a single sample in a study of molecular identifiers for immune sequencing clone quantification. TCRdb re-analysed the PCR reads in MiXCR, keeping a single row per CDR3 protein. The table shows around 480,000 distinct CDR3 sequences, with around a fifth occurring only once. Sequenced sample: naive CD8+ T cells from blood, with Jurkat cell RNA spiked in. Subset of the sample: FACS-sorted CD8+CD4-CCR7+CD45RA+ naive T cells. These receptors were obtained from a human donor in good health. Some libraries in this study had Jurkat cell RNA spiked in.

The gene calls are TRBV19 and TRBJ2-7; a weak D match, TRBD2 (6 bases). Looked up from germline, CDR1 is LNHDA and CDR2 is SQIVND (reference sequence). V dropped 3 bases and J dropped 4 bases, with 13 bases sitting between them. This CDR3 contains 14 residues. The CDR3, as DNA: TGTGCCAGTAGTATGTCCGGGAGTGGTTACGAGCAGTACTTC. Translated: CASSMSGSGYEQYF.

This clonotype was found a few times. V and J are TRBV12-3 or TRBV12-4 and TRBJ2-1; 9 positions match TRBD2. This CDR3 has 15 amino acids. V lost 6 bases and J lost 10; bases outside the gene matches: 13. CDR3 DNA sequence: TGTGCCAGCAGCCAAGCGGGAGGATCCCCCAGAGAGCAGTTCTTC. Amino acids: CASSQAGGSPREQFF.

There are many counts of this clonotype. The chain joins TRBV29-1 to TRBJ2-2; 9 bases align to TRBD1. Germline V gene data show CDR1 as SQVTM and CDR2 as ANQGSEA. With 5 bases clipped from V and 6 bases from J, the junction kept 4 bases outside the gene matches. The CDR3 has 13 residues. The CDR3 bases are TGCAGCGTTACAGGGGGCGTCGCCGGGGAGCTGTTTTTT. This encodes CSVTGGVAGELFF.

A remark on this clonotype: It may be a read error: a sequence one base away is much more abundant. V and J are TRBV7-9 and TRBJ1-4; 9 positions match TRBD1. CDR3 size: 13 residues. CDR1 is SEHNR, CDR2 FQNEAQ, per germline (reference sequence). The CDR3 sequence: CASSWTGEEKPFF. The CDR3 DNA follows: TGTGCCAGCAGCTGGACAGGGGAAGAAAAACCGTTTTTT.

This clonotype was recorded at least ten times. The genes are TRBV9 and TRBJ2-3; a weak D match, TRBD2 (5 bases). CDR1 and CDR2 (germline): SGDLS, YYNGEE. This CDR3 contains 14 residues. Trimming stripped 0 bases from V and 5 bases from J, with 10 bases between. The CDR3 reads CASSVDVGEDTQYF. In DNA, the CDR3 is TGTGCCAGCAGCGTAGATGTGGGAGAAGATACGCAGTATTTT.

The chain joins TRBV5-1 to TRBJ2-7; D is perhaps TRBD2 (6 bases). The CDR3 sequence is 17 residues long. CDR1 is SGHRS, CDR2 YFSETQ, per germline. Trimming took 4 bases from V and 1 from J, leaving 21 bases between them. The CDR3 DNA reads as TGCGCCAGCAGCCCGGGACTCCTGAACGAACTATCCTACGAGCAGTACTTC. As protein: CASSPGLLNELSYEQYF.

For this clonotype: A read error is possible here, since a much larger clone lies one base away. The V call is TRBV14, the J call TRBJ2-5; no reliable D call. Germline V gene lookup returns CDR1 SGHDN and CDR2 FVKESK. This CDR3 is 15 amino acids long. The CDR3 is CASSQVGEIQEAQYF. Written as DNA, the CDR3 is TGTGCCAGCAGCCAAGTAGGCGAAATCCAAGAGGCCCAGTACTTC.

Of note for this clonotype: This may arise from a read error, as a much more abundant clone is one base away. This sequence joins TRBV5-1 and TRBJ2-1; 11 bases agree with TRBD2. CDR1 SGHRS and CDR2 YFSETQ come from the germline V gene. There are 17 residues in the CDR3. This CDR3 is CASSLAVAGGLYNEQSF. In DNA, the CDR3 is TGCGCCAGCAGCTTGGCCGTAGCGGGAGGGCTCTACAATGAGCAGTCCTTC.

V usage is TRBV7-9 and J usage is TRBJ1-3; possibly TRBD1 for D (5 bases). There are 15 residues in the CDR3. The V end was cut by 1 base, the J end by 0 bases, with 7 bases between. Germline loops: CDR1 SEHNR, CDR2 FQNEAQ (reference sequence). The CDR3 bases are TGTGCCAGCAGCTTAGTGACAGACTCTGGAAACACCATATATTTT. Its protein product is CASSLVTDSGNTIYF.

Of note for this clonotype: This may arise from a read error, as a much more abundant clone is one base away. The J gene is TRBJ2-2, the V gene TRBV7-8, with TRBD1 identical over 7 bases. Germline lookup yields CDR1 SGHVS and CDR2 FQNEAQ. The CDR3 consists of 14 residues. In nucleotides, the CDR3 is TGTGCCAGCAGCATCGGGACAGACACCGGGGAGCCGTTTTTT. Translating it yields CASSIGTDTGEPFF.

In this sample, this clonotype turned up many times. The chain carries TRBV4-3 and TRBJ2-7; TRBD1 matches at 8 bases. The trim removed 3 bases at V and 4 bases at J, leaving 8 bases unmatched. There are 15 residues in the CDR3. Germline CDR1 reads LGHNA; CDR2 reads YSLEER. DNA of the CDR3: TGCGCCAGCAGCCACTCCGGGACAGGCGCATACGAGCAGTACTTC. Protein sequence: CASSHSGTGAYEQYF.

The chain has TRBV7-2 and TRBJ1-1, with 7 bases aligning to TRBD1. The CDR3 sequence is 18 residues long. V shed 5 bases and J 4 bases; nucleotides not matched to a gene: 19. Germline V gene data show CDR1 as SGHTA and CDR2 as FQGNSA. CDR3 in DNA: TGTGCCAGCAGCACTTTCGGGACAGAAGTTTTCATGAGCACTGAAGCTTTCTTT. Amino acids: CASSTFGTEVFMSTEAFF.

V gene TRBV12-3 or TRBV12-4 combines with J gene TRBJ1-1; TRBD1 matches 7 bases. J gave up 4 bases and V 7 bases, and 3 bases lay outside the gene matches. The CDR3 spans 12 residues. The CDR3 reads CASKQGITEAFF. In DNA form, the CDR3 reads TGTGCCAGCAAACAGGGGATCACTGAAGCTTTCTTT.

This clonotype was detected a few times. CDR3 nucleotide sequence: TGCAGCGTTGAAGGAGGTCTAGCGGGGGTTCGTGAGCAGTTCTTC. As protein: CSVEGGLAGVREQFF. This chain links TRBV29-1 with TRBJ2-1, with TRBD2 identical over 10 bases. The CDR3 is 15 amino acids. Germline assignment: CDR1 SQVTM and CDR2 ANQGSEA. After removal of 1 base from V and 9 bases from J, the junction contained 9 bases not matched to a gene.

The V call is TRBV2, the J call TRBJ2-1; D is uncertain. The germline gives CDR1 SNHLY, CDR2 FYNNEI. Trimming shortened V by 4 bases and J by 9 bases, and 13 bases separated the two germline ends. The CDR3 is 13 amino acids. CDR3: CASSGVSGSEQFF. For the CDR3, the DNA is TGTGCCAGCAGTGGAGTGTCTGGGTCTGAGCAGTTCTTC.

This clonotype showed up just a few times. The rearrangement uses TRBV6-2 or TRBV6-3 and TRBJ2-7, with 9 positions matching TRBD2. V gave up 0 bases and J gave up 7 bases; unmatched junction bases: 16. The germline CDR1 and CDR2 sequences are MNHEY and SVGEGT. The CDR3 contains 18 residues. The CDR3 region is CASSYSTIGSGSLLEQYF. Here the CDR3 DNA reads TGTGCCAGCAGTTACTCGACTATAGGTAGCGGGAGCCTCTTAGAGCAGTACTTC.

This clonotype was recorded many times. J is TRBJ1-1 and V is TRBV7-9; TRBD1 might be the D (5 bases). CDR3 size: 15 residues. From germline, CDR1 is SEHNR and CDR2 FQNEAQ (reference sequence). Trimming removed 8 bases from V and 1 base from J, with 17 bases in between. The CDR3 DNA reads TGTGCCAGCGGGGCCTTTCCCGACCGGAACACTGAAGCTTTCTTT. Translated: CASGAFPDRNTEAFF.

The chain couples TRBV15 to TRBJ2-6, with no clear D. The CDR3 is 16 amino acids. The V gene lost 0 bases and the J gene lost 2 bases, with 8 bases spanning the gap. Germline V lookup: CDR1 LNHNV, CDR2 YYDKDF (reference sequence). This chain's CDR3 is CATSRDKGTGANVLTF. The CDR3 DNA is TGTGCCACCAGCAGAGATAAGGGTACTGGGGCCAACGTCCTGACTTTC.

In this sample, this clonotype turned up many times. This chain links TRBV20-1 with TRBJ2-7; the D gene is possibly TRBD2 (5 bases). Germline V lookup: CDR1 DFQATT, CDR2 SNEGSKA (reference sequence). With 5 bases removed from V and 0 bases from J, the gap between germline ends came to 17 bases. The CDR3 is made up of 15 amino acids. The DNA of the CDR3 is TGCAGTGCTGAAATACTAGGATCTAGCTCCTACGAGCAGTACTTC. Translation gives CSAEILGSSSYEQYF.

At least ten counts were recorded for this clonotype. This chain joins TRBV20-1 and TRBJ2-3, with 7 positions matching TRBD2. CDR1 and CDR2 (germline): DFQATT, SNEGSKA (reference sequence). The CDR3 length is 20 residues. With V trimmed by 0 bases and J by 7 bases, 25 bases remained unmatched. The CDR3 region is CSARDHQEILANAEVYTQYF. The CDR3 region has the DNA TGCAGTGCTAGAGATCACCAGGAGATACTAGCGAACGCCGAGGTGTATACGCAGTATTTT.

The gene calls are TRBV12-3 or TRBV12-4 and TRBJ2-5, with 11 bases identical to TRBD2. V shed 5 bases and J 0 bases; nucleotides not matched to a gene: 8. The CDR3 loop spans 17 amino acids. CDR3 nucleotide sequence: TGTGCCAGCAGTGGGGCTAGCGGGGGGAGGTACCAAGAGACCCAGTACTTC. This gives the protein CASSGASGGRYQETQYF.

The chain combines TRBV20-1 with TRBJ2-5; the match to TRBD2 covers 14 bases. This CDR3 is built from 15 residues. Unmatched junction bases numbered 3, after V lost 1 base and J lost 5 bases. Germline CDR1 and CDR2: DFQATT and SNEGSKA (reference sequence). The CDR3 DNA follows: TGCAGTGCTAGAGGGGGACTAGCGGGAGTCGAGACCCAGTACTTC. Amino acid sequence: CSARGGLAGVETQYF.

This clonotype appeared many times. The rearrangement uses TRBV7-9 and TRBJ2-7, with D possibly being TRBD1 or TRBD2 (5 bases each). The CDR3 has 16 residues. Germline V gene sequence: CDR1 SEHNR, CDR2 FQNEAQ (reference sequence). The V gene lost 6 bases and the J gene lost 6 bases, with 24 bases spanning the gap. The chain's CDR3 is CASSTTLTGTPFEQYF. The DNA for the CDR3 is TGTGCCAGCAGTACCACCCTTACCGGGACGCCCTTCGAGCAGTACTTC.

CDR3 protein: CASSPRGITDTQYF. The CDR3, as DNA: TGTGCCAGCAGTCCTCGCGGGATCACAGATACGCAGTATTTT. The V call is TRBV27, the J call TRBJ2-3; TRBD2 is a possible D gene (6 bases). CDR1 MNHEY and CDR2 SMNVEV come from the germline V gene (reference sequence). V lost 5 bases, J lost 2 bases, and 11 bases lay in between. The CDR3 has 14 residues.

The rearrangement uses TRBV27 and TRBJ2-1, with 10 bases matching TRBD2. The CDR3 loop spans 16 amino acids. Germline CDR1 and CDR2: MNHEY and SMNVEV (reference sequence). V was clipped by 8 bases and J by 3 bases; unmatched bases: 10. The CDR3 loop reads CASRDTGTSVYNEQFF. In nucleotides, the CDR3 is TGTGCCAGCCGAGATACTGGGACTAGCGTCTACAATGAGCAGTTCTTC.

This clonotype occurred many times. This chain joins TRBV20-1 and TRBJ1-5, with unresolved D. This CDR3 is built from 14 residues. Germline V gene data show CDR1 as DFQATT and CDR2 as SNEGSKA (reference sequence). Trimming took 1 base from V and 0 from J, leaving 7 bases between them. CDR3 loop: CSARGQSSNQPQHF. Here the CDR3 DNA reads TGCAGTGCTAGAGGGCAGAGTAGCAATCAGCCCCAGCATTTT.

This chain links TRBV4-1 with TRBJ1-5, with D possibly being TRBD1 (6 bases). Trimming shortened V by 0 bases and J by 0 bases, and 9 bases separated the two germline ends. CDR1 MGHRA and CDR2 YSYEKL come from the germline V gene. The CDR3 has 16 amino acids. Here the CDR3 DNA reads TGCGCCAGCAGCCAAGAGGACAGCTATAGCAATCAGCCCCAGCATTTT. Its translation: CASSQEDSYSNQPQHF.